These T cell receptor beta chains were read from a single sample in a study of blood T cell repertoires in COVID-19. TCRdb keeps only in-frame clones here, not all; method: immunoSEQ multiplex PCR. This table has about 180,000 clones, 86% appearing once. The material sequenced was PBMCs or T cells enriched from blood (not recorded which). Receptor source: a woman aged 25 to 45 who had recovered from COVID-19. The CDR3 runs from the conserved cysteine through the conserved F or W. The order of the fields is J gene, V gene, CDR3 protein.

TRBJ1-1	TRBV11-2	CASSDGKGGGAGAFF
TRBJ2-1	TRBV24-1	CATSDRGYNEQFF
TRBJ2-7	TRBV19	CASSSELAGEGSYEQYF
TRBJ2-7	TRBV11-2	CASSSTSSEQYF
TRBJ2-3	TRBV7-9	CASSSRTGTSGIISTQYF
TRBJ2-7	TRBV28	CASSPPRATVEQYF
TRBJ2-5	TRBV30	CAWSVRGRGLETQYF
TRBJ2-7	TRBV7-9	CASSPTGTFNYEQYF
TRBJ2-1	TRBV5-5	CASSVRDYSYNEQFF
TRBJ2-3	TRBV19	CASGRVPTDTQYF
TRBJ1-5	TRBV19	CASSIGLLAYDSNQPQHF
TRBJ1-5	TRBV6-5	CASSYSGQGLGQPQHF
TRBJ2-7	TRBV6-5	CASRALAEVTNEQYF
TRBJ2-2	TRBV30	CAYRDTNTGELFF
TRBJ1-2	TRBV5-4	CASSLAPPGGTVNYGYTF
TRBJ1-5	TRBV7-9	CASSLFDIGQPQHF
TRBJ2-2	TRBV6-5	CASNREGEDTGELFF
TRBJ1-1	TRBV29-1	CSVAEGGTEAFF
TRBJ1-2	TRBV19	CASSMPTGVGYTF
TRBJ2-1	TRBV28	CASSTPGLATSYNEQFF
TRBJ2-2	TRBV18	CASYTGGANTGELFF
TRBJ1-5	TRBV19	CASSIGEGAQHF